This TCR beta chain was captured in a study of blood T cell repertoires in COVID-19 (dated by TCRdb to 2020 to 2021). Context from the whole study: Samples from collaborators originated in the United States, Italy and Spain and spanned both the acute and convalescent phases of COVID-19. Subjects who had been exposed to COVID-19, were actively infected with it, or had recovered from it provided the deeply sampled blood TCRbeta repertoires that made up the dataset. A freely available public database, intended as a resource for researchers studying the immune response to SARS-CoV-2, is where the repertoires were released. The material from the prospective study consisted of cDNA or gDNA derived from T cells, B-cell-depleted T cells, or PBMCs. A de-identified subject ID, COVID-19 status, age in years and sex were almost always included in the sample metadata. Samples were obtained from the ongoing ImmuneRACE study (first 160 participants) and from roughly 1,300 subjects provided by 6 global collaborators. Where available, HLA class I and class II types were taken from metadata supplied by the sample provider and were not determined by assay-based typing. Results the study describes overall, beyond this receptor: The quantity of clinical and demographic metadata differed by source and by participant and was supplied without curation.

Points on this clone: Its antigen target is currently unknown. No clone much larger than this one lies a single base away; base qualities are absent.

The collaborating institutions used their own protocols to collect whole blood in K2EDTA tubes. For TCRbeta analysis, collaborator samples were shipped as frozen whole blood, as isolated PBMCs, or as DNA extracted from either sample type. The CDR3 runs 15 amino acids, cysteine and phenylalanine included. Kept here is only the CDR3 DNA, which spans 45 bases and is read in frame from base 1. V lost 7 bases and J lost 2 bases, and the count of bases not matched to a germline gene is 6. CDR1 is given as MNHEY and CDR2 as SVGAGI, both from the germline V gene. The immunoSEQ Assay, a bias-controlled multiplex PCR, was used to amplify TCRbeta CDR3 regions from genomic DNA. The authors processed their data as follows. Within the assay, amplification of reference gene primers was used to estimate how many nucleated cells each sample contained. To quantify the absolute abundance of each unique TCRbeta CDR3 rearrangement, sequence reads were collapsed and filtered. For each sample, productive Simpson clonality was calculated as the square root of Simpson's diversity index over productive rearrangements. TCRdb stores this immuneACCESS table with in-frame sequences only. Part of the clones is absent; in the studies checked, under half of the shortfall reflects unresolved V genes, and no reason is known for the rest. Clone size and V and J calls were adopted from that table, with D and trimming inferred from the DNA. Here the sample has a few hundred thousand clones; around 89% occur a single time. The leading ten clones occupy roughly 3.9% of the sample.

The sequence joins TRBV6-5 to TRBJ2-1; the central 9 bases match TRBD2. The clonotype comes from a middle-aged woman with acute or convalescent COVID-19. The material sequenced was peripheral blood. The nucleotides read TGTGCCAGCACCTTACTAGCGGGCACCTACAATGAGCAGTTCTTC. Its protein reads: CASTLLAGTYNEQFF.